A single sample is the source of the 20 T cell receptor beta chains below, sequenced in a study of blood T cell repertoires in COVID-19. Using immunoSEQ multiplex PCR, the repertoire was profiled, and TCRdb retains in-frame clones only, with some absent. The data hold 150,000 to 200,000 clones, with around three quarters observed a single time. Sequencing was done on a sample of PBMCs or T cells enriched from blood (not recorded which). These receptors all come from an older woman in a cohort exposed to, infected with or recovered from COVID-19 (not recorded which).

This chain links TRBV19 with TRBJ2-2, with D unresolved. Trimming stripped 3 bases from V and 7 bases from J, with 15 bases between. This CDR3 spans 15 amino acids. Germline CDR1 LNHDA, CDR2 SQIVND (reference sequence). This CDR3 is CASSIADRIGGELFF. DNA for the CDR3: TGTGCCAGTAGTATCGCGGATCGGATCGGCGGGGAGCTGTTTTTT.

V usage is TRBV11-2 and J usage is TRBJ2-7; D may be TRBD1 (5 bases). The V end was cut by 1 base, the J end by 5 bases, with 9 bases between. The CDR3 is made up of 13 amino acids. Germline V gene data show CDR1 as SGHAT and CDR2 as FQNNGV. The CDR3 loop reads CASSLGPRDEQYF. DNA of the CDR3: TGTGCCAGCAGCTTAGGTCCCAGGGACGAGCAGTACTTC. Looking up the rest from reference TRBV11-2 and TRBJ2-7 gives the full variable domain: EAGVAQSPRYKIIEKRQSVAFWCNPISGHATLYWYQQILGQGPKLLIQFQNNGVVDDSQLPKDRFSAERLKGVDSTLKIQPAKLEDSAVYLCASSLGPRDEQYFGPGTRLTVT.

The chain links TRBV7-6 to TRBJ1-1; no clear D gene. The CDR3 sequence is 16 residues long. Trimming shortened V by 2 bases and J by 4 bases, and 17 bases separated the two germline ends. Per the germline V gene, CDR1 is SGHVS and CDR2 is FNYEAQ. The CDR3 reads CASSLYDQALGTEAFF. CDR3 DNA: TGTGCCAGCAGCTTATATGACCAGGCTCTGGGCACTGAAGCTTTCTTT. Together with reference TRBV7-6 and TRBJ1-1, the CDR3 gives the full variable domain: GAGVSQSPRYKVTKRGQDVALRCDPISGHVSLYWYRQALGQGPEFLTYFNYEAQQDKSGLPNDRFSAERPEGSISTLTIQRTEQRDSAMYRCASSLYDQALGTEAFFGQGTRLTVV.

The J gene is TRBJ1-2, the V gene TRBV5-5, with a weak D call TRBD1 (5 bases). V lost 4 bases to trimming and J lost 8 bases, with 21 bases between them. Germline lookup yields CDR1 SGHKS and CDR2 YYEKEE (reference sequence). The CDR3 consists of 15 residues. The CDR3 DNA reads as TGTGCCAGCAGCCCCTTGGCAGGGCCAGGTGGAGGCTACACCTTC. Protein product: CASSPLAGPGGGYTF.

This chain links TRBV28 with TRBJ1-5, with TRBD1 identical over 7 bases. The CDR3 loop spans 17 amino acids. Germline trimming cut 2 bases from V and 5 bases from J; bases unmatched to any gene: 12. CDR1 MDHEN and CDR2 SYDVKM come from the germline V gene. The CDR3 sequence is CASSLGRTGWYYQPQHF. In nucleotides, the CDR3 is TGTGCCAGCAGTTTAGGCCGGACAGGTTGGTACTATCAGCCCCAGCATTTT.

The CDR3 nucleotides read TGTGCCAGCAGCTTCCTCTACGAGCAGTACTTC. Residues: CASSFLYEQYF. This chain uses TRBV11-3 with TRBJ2-7; D is unresolved. The CDR3 consists of 11 residues. CDR1 is SGHNT and CDR2 is YENEEA in the germline V gene. Between the trimmed V and J ends, which lost 3 bases and 3 bases, there was a span of 3 bases. Full variable domain (outside the CDR3, taken from reference TRBV11-3 and TRBJ2-7): EAGVVQSPRYKIIEKKQPVAFWCNPISGHNTLYWYLQNLGQGPELLIRYENEEAVDDSQLPKDRFSAERLKGVDSTLKIQPAELGDSAVYLCASSFLYEQYFGPGTRLTVT.

The CDR3 sequence is CASSLSGLVGTQYF. CDR3 DNA sequence: TGTGCCAGCAGCTTAAGTGGACTGGTTGGGACCCAGTACTTC. The J gene is TRBJ2-5, the V gene TRBV7-2, with D possibly TRBD2 on 5 matching bases. Trimming took off 2 bases at V and 7 bases at J, with 14 bases between the two ends. The germline V gene has CDR1 SGHTA and CDR2 FQGNSA. The CDR3 spans 14 residues.

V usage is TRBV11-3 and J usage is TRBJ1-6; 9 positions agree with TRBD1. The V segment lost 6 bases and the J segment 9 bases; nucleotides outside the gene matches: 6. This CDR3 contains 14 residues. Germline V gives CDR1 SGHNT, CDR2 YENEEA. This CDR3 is CASRGTGIGSPLHF. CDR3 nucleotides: TGTGCCAGCAGAGGGACAGGGATTGGTTCACCCCTCCACTTT.

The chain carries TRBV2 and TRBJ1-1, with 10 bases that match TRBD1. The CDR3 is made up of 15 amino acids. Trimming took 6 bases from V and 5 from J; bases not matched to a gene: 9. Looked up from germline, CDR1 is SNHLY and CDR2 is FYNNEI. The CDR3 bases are TGTGCCAGCAGGGAGCGACAGGGGGCCTCTACTGAAGCTTTCTTT. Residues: CASRERQGASTEAFF.

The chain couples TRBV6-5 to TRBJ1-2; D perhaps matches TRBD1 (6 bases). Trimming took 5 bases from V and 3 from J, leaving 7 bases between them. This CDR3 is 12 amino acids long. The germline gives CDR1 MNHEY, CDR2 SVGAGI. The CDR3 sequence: CASSRQDYGYTF. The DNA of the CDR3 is TGTGCCAGCAGTAGACAGGACTATGGCTACACCTTC.

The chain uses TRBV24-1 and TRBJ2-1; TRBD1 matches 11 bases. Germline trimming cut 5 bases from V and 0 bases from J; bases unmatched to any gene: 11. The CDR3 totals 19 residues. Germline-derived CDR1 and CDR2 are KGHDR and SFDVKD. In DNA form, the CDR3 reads TGTGCCACCAGTGTCTTTCGGGGACAGGGGGAGAACTCCTACAATGAGCAGTTCTTC. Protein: CATSVFRGQGENSYNEQFF.

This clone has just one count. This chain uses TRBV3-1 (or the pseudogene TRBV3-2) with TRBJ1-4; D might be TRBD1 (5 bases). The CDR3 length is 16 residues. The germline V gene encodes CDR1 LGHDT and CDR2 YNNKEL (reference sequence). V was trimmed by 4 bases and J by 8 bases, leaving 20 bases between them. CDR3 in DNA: TGTGCCAGCAGCCCACGTGGGGGGGTGTCTTCGGAAAAACTGTTTTTT. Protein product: CASSPRGGVSSEKLFF.

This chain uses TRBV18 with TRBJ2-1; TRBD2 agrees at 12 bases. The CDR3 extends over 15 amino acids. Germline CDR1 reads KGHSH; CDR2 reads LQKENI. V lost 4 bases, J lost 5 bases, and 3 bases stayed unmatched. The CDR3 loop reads CASSLLAGGNNEQFF. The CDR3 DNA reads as TGTGCCAGCTCACTACTAGCGGGAGGCAACAATGAGCAGTTCTTC.

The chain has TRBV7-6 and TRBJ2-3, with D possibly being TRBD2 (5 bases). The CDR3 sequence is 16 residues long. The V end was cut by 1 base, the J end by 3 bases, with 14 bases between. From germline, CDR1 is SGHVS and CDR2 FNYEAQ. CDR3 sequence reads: CASSLGSSLITDTQYF. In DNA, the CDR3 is TGTGCCAGCAGCTTAGGGTCTAGCTTAATAACAGATACGCAGTATTTT.

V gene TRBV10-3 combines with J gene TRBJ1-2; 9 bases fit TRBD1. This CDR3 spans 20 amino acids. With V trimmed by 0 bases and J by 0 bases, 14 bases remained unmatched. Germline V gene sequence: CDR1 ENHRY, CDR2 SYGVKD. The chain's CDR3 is CAISESISPDRGVTNYGYTF. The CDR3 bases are TGTGCCATCAGTGAGTCGATTTCCCCGGACAGGGGAGTGACTAACTATGGCTACACCTTC.

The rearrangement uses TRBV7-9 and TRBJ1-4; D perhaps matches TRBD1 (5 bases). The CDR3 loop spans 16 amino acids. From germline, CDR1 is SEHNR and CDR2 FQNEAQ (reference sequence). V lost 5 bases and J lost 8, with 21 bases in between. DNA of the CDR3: TGTGCCAGCAGCCCCCCGCGGGGTGGGGCTAGGGAAAAACTGTTTTTT. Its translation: CASSPPRGGAREKLFF.

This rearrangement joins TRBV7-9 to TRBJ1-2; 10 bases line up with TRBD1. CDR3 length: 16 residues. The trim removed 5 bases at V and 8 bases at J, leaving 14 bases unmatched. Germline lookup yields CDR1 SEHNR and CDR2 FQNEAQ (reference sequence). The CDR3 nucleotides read TGTGCCAGCAGCGGCGGGACAGGGGTCGGTTCTTGGGGCTACACCTTC. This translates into CASSGGTGVGSWGYTF. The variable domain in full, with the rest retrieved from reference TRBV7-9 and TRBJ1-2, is DTGVSQNPRHKITKRGQNVTFRCDPISEHNRLYWYRQTLGQGPEFLTYFQNEAQLEKSRLLSDRFSAERPKGSFSTLEIQRTEQGDSAMYLCASSGGTGVGSWGYTFGSGTRLTVV.

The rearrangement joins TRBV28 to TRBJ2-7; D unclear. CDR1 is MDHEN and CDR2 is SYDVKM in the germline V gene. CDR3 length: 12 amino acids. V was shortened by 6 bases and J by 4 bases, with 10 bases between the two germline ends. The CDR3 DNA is TGTGCCAGCAGCTCCCAGGTTTACGAGCAGTACTTC. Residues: CASSSQVYEQYF.

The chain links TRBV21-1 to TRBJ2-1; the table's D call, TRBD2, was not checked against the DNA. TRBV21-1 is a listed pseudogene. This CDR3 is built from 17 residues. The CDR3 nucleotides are TGTGCCAGCAGCAAATATGGACTAGGTTCATTTTCTGGTGAGCAGTTCTTC. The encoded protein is CASSKYGLGSFSGEQFF.

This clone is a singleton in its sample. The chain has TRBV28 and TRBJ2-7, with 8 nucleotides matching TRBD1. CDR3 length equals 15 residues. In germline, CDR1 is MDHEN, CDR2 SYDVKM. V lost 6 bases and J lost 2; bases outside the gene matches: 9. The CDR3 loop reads CASSHRDRRTYEQYF. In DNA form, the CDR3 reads TGTGCCAGCAGCCACCGGGACAGGAGAACCTACGAGCAGTACTTC.